A single sample gave rise to the 21 T cell receptor beta chains below, sequenced in a study of T-cell memory formation after mild COVID-19. TCRdb re-called the 5' RACE reads with MiXCR, one entry per CDR3 protein. The sample shows fewer than 200,000 distinct CDR3 sequences, roughly 18% of them seen only once. The sequenced sample consisted of PBMCs or a T cell subset sorted from them (not recorded which). These receptors were taken from a man between 18 and 29 years old who had mild COVID-19 (a few samples of this study predate the infection). Cell type and time point are not known.

The chain carries TRBV12-3 or TRBV12-4 and TRBJ1-5; perhaps TRBD1 as D (6 bases). Trimming removed 0 bases from V and 5 bases from J, with 11 bases in between. The CDR3 sequence is 15 residues long. The CDR3 DNA reads TGTGCCAGCAGTTTAGCGCTGGCAGGGGATCAGCCCCAGCATTTT. Translation: CASSLALAGDQPQHF.

The table lists this clonotype with a few counts. This chain connects TRBV2 to TRBJ2-5; 10 nucleotides align to TRBD2. With V trimmed by 3 bases and J by 7 bases, 8 bases remained unmatched. CDR3 length equals 15 residues. The germline V gene has CDR1 SNHLY and CDR2 FYNNEI. The CDR3 DNA sequence: TGTGCCAGCAGTGACCAGCGGGGGGGCGCAGTGACCCAGTACTTC. Its protein is CASSDQRGGAVTQYF.

This clonotype was observed a handful of times. The CDR3, as DNA: TGCAGTGCCGAAGGAGGGTCTGAGACCCAGTACTTC. Translated, it gives CSAEGGSETQYF. V usage is TRBV20-1 and J usage is TRBJ2-5; D may be TRBD2 (6 bases). Germline values: CDR1 DFQATT, CDR2 SNEGSKA (reference sequence). V was cut by 6 bases and J by 5 bases, with 13 bases left in between. This CDR3 spans 12 amino acids.

In this sample, this clonotype turned up a few times. V usage is TRBV6-2 or TRBV6-3 and J usage is TRBJ2-7; D may correspond to TRBD1 or TRBD2 (5 bases each). Per germline, CDR1 MNHEY and CDR2 SVGEGT. CDR3 length: 12 amino acids. The ends were cut back, 1 base at V and 5 bases at J, with 6 bases in the middle. CDR3: CASSYLGHEQYF. The CDR3 nucleotides are TGTGCCAGCAGTTACTTGGGACACGAGCAGTACTTC.

Only a few counts were recorded for this clonotype. The chain joins TRBV25-1 to TRBJ1-2; unclear D gene. The CDR3 length is 13 residues. The germline CDR1 and CDR2 sequences are MGHDK and SYGVNS. Trimming removed 1 base at V and 6 bases at J, with 9 bases between. CDR3: CASSELWEDGYTF. For the CDR3, the DNA is TGTGCCAGCAGTGAATTATGGGAGGATGGCTACACCTTC.

This clonotype was detected only a few times. This chain links TRBV3-1 with TRBJ1-1; possible D gene TRBD1, 6 bases. Per the germline V gene, CDR1 is LGHDT and CDR2 is YNNKEL (reference sequence). This CDR3 has 13 amino acids. V gave up 2 bases and J gave up 6 bases, with 10 bases separating them. CDR3 amino acids: CASSQNRAAEAFF. The CDR3 coding sequence is TGTGCCAGCAGCCAAAACAGGGCAGCTGAAGCTTTCTTT.

Ten or more counts support this clonotype. This chain connects TRBV7-2 to TRBJ2-2; the D gene is possibly TRBD1 (5 bases). V lost 2 bases and J 2 bases, leaving 6 bases between the germline ends. Germline V CDR1 and CDR2: SGHTA, FQGNSA. The CDR3 extends over 14 amino acids. CDR3 region: CASSLQGNTGELFF. The CDR3 DNA reads TGTGCCAGCAGCTTACAGGGAAACACCGGGGAGCTGTTTTTT.

The rearrangement joins TRBV10-3 to TRBJ1-3, with 7 bases fitting TRBD1. The germline V gene encodes CDR1 ENHRY and CDR2 SYGVKD. With V trimmed by 6 bases and J by 2 bases, 7 bases remained unmatched. CDR3 length: 15 residues. The CDR3 DNA follows: TGTGCCATCAGGACAGGGATCGGAACTGGAAACACCATATATTTT. Translation: CAIRTGIGTGNTIYF.

This clonotype was seen more than once but under ten times. The V gene is TRBV7-2, the J gene TRBJ2-1; the match to TRBD2 covers 8 bases. Germline trimming cut 6 bases from V and 4 bases from J; bases unmatched to any gene: 8. Germline CDR1 reads SGHTA; CDR2 reads FQGNSA. This CDR3 spans 15 amino acids. CDR3 nucleotide sequence: TGTGCCAGCAGTCGAGAGCGGGGGCGGTACAATGAGCAGTTCTTC. Translation: CASSRERGRYNEQFF.

J is TRBJ1-2 and V is TRBV12-3 or TRBV12-4; D possibly corresponds to TRBD1 (5 bases). CDR3 size: 13 residues. V was pared by 7 bases and J by 8 bases, with 17 bases between. The CDR3 protein is CASKLAGTVGYTF. The CDR3 DNA reads TGTGCCAGCAAATTGGCCGGGACTGTGGGCTACACCTTC.

The chain has TRBV15 and TRBJ2-5, with TRBD1 matching over 9 bases. The junction had 7 bases not matched to a gene; V was cut back by 0 bases and J by 5 bases. Germline V gene lookup returns CDR1 LNHNV and CDR2 YYDKDF (reference sequence). This CDR3 comprises 16 residues. CDR3 loop: CATSRDQADRGETQYF. Here the CDR3 DNA reads TGTGCCACCAGCAGAGATCAAGCGGACAGGGGCGAGACCCAGTACTTC.

This rearrangement joins TRBV5-1 to TRBJ2-7; D not resolved. Deletions cut 0 bases from V and 4 bases from J, with 5 bases between. The CDR3 is 12 residues long. The germline V gene has CDR1 SGHRS and CDR2 YFSETQ. CDR3 loop: CASSLDLYEQYF. The CDR3 DNA follows: TGCGCCAGCAGCTTGGACCTATACGAGCAGTACTTC.

This clonotype was detected a few times. The chain carries TRBV5-1 and TRBJ2-1, with D maybe TRBD1 (5 bases). The CDR3 loop spans 15 amino acids. V lost 2 bases and J 5 bases, leaving 14 bases between the germline ends. Germline values: CDR1 SGHRS, CDR2 YFSETQ. The CDR3 bases are TGCGCCAGCAGCTTCGGGCAGGGTTGGGACAATGAGCAGTTCTTC. Its translation: CASSFGQGWDNEQFF. Combining the CDR3 with reference TRBV5-1 and TRBJ2-1 gives the whole variable domain KAGVTQTPRYLIKTRGQQVTLSCSPISGHRSVSWYQQTPGQGLQFLFEYFSETQRNKGNFPGRFSGRQFSNSRSEMNVSTLELGDSALYLCASSFGQGWDNEQFFGPGTRLTVL.

The chain combines TRBV15 with TRBJ2-7; maybe TRBD2 (5 bases). The CDR3 totals 15 residues. Deletions cut 5 bases from V and 2 bases from J, with 16 bases between. Germline CDR1 reads LNHNV; CDR2 reads YYDKDF (reference sequence). The CDR3 sequence: CATSGGRTDAYEQYF. The CDR3 DNA follows: TGTGCCACCAGCGGAGGTAGGACGGACGCCTACGAGCAGTACTTC. Full variable domain (missing parts from reference TRBV15 and TRBJ2-7): DAMVIQNPRYQVTQFGKPVTLSCSQTLNHNVMYWYQQKSSQAPKLLFHYYDKDFNNEADTPDNFQSRRPNTSFCFLDIRSPGLGDTAMYLCATSGGRTDAYEQYFGPGTRLTVT.

The chain uses TRBV27 and TRBJ2-5; D is unclear. The V end lost 5 bases, the J end lost 2 bases, and 12 bases lay between the germline ends. Germline lookup yields CDR1 MNHEY and CDR2 SMNVEV (reference sequence). The CDR3 totals 14 residues. This CDR3 reads CASSHLYGQETQYF. In DNA form, the CDR3 reads TGTGCCAGCAGTCACCTTTACGGTCAAGAGACCCAGTACTTC.

This clonotype was detected a few times. V usage is TRBV4-2 and J usage is TRBJ2-3; D is uncertain. This CDR3 has 16 amino acids. Trimming stripped 1 base from V and 0 bases from J, with 11 bases between. The germline V gene encodes CDR1 LGHNA and CDR2 YNFKEQ. The CDR3 region is CASSQVIAASTDTQYF. In DNA, the CDR3 is TGTGCCAGCAGCCAAGTTATAGCAGCCAGCACAGATACGCAGTATTTT.

This clonotype was recorded a few times. The chain links TRBV18 to TRBJ1-2; D not certain. V was shortened by 2 bases and J by 6 bases, with 10 bases between the two germline ends. The CDR3 has 13 residues. Per germline, CDR1 KGHSH and CDR2 LQKENI. CDR3 bases: TGTGCCAGCTCACCATCGAATCAGAATGGCTACACCTTC. This codes for CASSPSNQNGYTF.

The chain carries TRBV5-1 and TRBJ2-3; 9 bases map to TRBD2. Germline loops: CDR1 SGHRS, CDR2 YFSETQ. The CDR3 contains 15 residues. V was clipped by 3 bases and J by 3 bases; unmatched bases: 5. The CDR3 region has the DNA TGCGCCAGCAGCTGGAGCGGGGGGAGGACAGATACGCAGTATTTT. It is translated as CASSWSGGRTDTQYF.

In its sample, this clonotype was seen a few times. The chain has TRBV5-1 and TRBJ2-6, with D maybe TRBD1 (6 bases). V gave up 6 bases and J gave up 0 bases, with 16 bases separating them. There are 17 residues in the CDR3. Germline CDR1 SGHRS, CDR2 YFSETQ. The CDR3 coding sequence is TGCGCCAGCACTGCAGGGGCCCAAAGCTCTGGGGCCAACGTCCTGACTTTC. It is translated as CASTAGAQSSGANVLTF.

This clonotype was detected a few times. The chain couples TRBV6-6 to TRBJ2-7, with D possibly matching TRBD2 (8 bases). Germline CDR1 MNHNY, CDR2 SVGAGI (reference sequence). The V end lost 6 bases, the J end lost 0 bases, and 15 bases lay between the germline ends. The CDR3 runs to 15 residues. The DNA for the CDR3 is TGTGCCAGCAGCCGGGAGGGGGCCGTCTCCTACGAGCAGTACGTC. Its protein product is CASSREGAVSYEQYV.

The rearrangement uses TRBV3-1 and TRBJ1-1; tentatively, D is TRBD1 (5 bases). The ends were cut back, 3 bases at V and 0 bases at J, with 8 bases in the middle. Germline V gives CDR1 LGHDT, CDR2 YNNKEL (reference sequence). The CDR3 is 14 amino acids. In nucleotides, the CDR3 is TGTGCCAGCAGCCACAGACAGTTGAACACTGAAGCTTTCTTT. Translation: CASSHRQLNTEAFF. Complete variable domain (other parts from reference TRBV3-1 and TRBJ1-1): DTAVSQTPKYLVTQMGNDKSIKCEQNLGHDTMYWYKQDSKKFLKIMFSYNNKELIINETVPNRFSPKSPDKAHLNLHINSLELGDSAVYFCASSHRQLNTEAFFGQGTRLTVV.